The clone carrying this TCR beta chain was picked up one time. The source of the sample is a study of blood T cell repertoires in COVID-19. Study-level background: Acute-phase and convalescent COVID-19 samples originated in the United States, Italy and Spain. PBMCs, B-cell-depleted T cells, or T cells were the source of the cDNA or gDNA that made up the material.

Libraries were prepared by immunoSEQ multiplex PCR; TCRdb keeps only in-frame clonotypes and omits some of them. The data show over 110,000 clones, with approximately 88% seen just once and roughly 30% held by the top ten. The CDR3 consists of 16 residues. Germline assignment: CDR1 MNHNY and CDR2 SVGAGI (reference sequence). Trimming stripped 8 bases from V and 0 bases from J, with 14 bases between. Sequenced input: peripheral blood. The chain is built from TRBV6-6 and TRBJ2-6; D may be TRBD2 (5 bases). This receptor was identified in a human donor in a cohort sampled during active COVID-19. The CDR3 protein is CASANGVISGANVLTF. DNA for the CDR3: TGTGCCAGCGCTAACGGGGTAATCTCTGGGGCCAACGTCCTGACTTTC.